The 26 T cell receptor beta chains listed next were all sequenced from one sample in a study of esophageal squamous cell carcinoma under preoperative chemotherapy. A single record per CDR3 protein comes from TCRdb applying MiXCR to the PCR reads. The sample contains approximately 30,000 distinct CDR3 sequences, about half of which appear only once. Time point defined: before preoperative PTX-NDP chemotherapy. Sampling took place from a patient given preoperative chemotherapy. Receptors originate from a human donor with esophageal squamous cell carcinoma. The donor label of this sample is uncertain.

V gene TRBV7-3 combines with J gene TRBJ2-1, with 8 nucleotides matching TRBD2. The DNA end favors TRBJ2-7, so the J call may be wrong. From germline, CDR1 is SGHTA and CDR2 FQGTGA. The CDR3 is made up of 16 amino acids. The CDR3: CASSTPTGTRNYEQYF. CDR3 bases: TGTGCCAGCAGCACCCCAACCGGGACTAGGAACTACGAGCAGTACTTC.

The chain couples TRBV7-3 to TRBJ2-5; the match to TRBD2 covers 7 bases. CDR1 is SGHTA and CDR2 is FQGTGA in the germline V gene. The junction had 20 bases not matched to a gene; V was cut back by 3 bases and J by 10 bases. This CDR3 contains 17 residues. The CDR3 protein is CASSFIPGGRIKNIQYF. The CDR3 DNA reads as TGTGCCAGCAGCTTCATACCGGGGGGACGGATCAAAAACATCCAGTACTTC.

As for this clonotype: Mismatch with germline at one junction end may stem from a read error. The chain uses TRBV6-1 and TRBJ2-3, with D perhaps matching TRBD1 or TRBD2 (5 bases each). The CDR3 spans 16 residues. CDR1 MNHNS and CDR2 SASEGT come from the germline V gene. The CDR3 protein is CASAEFGGSYTDTQYF. The CDR3 nucleotides read TGTGCCAGCGCGGAATTTGGGGGAAGTTACACAGATACCCAGTATTTT.

In its sample, this clonotype was seen many times. The chain uses TRBV7-8 and TRBJ1-1; D is undetermined. Trimming took off 5 bases at V and 1 base at J, with 14 bases between the two ends. CDR1 SGHVS and CDR2 FQNEAQ come from the germline V gene. This CDR3 has 15 amino acids. CDR3 nucleotide sequence: TGTGCCAGCAGCCCGTCAAACAGCCCGAACACTGAAGCTTTCTTT. The encoded protein is CASSPSNSPNTEAFF.

The sample holds a few counts of this clonotype. The J gene is TRBJ2-5, the V gene TRBV28; D tentatively reads TRBD1 or TRBD2 (5 bases each). The closer fit of TRBJ2-7 to the DNA end suggests the J call may be wrong. The germline V gene has CDR1 MDHEN and CDR2 SYDVKM. CDR3 length: 15 residues. The CDR3 coding sequence is TGTGCCAGCAGCACAGGAGGCGGGCTGAGCTACGAGCAGTACTTC. Translation: CASSTGGGLSYEQYF.

This clonotype has ten or more counts. This chain joins TRBV6-1 and TRBJ2-7; 8 bases are shared with TRBD2. Germline assignment: CDR1 MNHNS and CDR2 SASEGT. Trimming removed 7 bases from V and 0 bases from J; junction bases left unmatched: 5. The CDR3 length is 14 residues. The CDR3 DNA is TGTGCCAGCACCCTCAGCGGGAGCTCCTACGAGCAGTACTTC. It yields the protein CASTLSGSSYEQYF.

The rearrangement joins TRBV7-2 to TRBJ2-1; tentatively, D is TRBD2 (5 bases). V dropped 4 bases and J dropped 7 bases, with 17 bases sitting between them. Germline CDR1 SGHTA, CDR2 FQGNSA. The CDR3 covers 15 residues. The CDR3 sequence: CASSSQLGGGNEQFF. The CDR3 coding sequence is TGTGCCAGCAGCTCCCAGCTCGGAGGTGGGAATGAGCAGTTCTTC.

This clonotype was seen at least ten times. V gene TRBV7-2 combines with J gene TRBJ1-2; TRBD1 matches 9 bases. V dropped 5 bases and J dropped 3; count of bases not matched to a gene: 4. This CDR3 comprises 14 residues. Germline V gives CDR1 SGHTA, CDR2 FQGNSA. CDR3 sequence reads: CASSIQGADYGYTF. CDR3 sequence (DNA): TGTGCCAGCAGCATACAGGGGGCTGACTATGGCTACACCTTC.

This chain links TRBV12-3 or TRBV12-4 with TRBJ2-5; 11 bases match TRBD1. Losses at the gene ends were 6 bases for V and 5 bases for J; bases not matched to a gene: 5. This CDR3 has 14 amino acids. CDR3 sequence: CASRRTGGAETQYF. In nucleotides, the CDR3 is TGTGCCAGCAGACGGACAGGGGGCGCGGAGACCCAGTACTTC.

Points on this clonotype: A read error may produce the germline difference seen at one junction end. The chain links TRBV6-1 to TRBJ2-6; the D gene is possibly TRBD2 (5 bases). CDR1 MNHNS and CDR2 SASEGT come from the germline V gene. The CDR3 spans 10 residues. This CDR3 reads CASDARADFF. The CDR3 DNA sequence: TGTGCCAGCGATGCGCGGGCGGACTTTTTC.

This clonotype was picked up one time. As DNA, the CDR3 is TGTGCCAGCAGCCATGGGGGGGCAGGCACCGGGGAGCTGTTTTTT. Its protein product is CASSHGGAGTGELFF. The chain couples TRBV7-3 to TRBJ2-2; D possibly corresponds to TRBD2 (7 bases). Trimming cost V 5 bases and J 4 bases, with 14 bases left between them. Germline CDR1 is SGHTA and CDR2 is FQGTGA. The CDR3 loop spans 15 amino acids.

This chain links TRBV7-6 with TRBJ2-3; 7 positions match TRBD1. Matching the DNA end better, TRBJ2-7 makes the J call doubtful. The CDR3 has 15 amino acids. CDR1 and CDR2 (germline): SGHVS, FNYEAQ. The CDR3: CGRGSGARGTDTQYF. For the CDR3, the DNA is TGTGGCAGGGGGTCCGGGGCCAGGGGCACAGATACGCAGTACTTC.

Note on this clonotype: A much larger clone lies one base from this, so it may be a read error. The chain couples TRBV7-8 to TRBJ2-1, with 11 bases lining up with TRBD2. Germline loops: CDR1 SGHVS, CDR2 FQNEAQ. The CDR3 is 14 amino acids. The trim removed 3 bases at V and 10 bases at J, leaving 5 bases unmatched. The CDR3 sequence: CASSLGTSGYEQFF. CDR3 nucleotide sequence: TGTGCCAGCAGCTTGGGGACTAGCGGCTACGAGCAGTTCTTC.

This sequence joins TRBV7-6 and TRBJ2-2, with no clear D. V shed 3 bases and J shed 1 base, with 9 bases lying between them. Germline CDR1 and CDR2: SGHVS and FNYEAQ. This CDR3 has 15 amino acids. The CDR3 loop reads CASSLDGGNTGELFF. CDR3 coding DNA: TGTGCCAGCAGCTTGGATGGTGGGAACACCGGGGAGCTGTTTTTT.

This sequence joins TRBV20-1 and TRBJ2-5; D is ambiguous. Germline V gene data show CDR1 as DFQATT and CDR2 as SNEGSKA (reference sequence). The CDR3 spans 10 residues. Trimming removed 1 base at V and 11 bases at J, with 8 bases between. CDR3 nucleotide sequence: TGCAGTGCTAGAGCCGGTGAGCAGTACTTC. Its protein is CSARAGEQYF.

The V call is TRBV7-6, the J call TRBJ2-3; TRBD2 agrees at 9 bases. CDR1 and CDR2 (germline): SGHVS, FNYEAQ. The length of the CDR3 is 16 residues. The V gene end was trimmed by 2 bases and the J gene end by 12 bases; junction bases not matched to a gene: 15. The CDR3 reads CASSLMAGGSPETQYF. The CDR3 coding sequence is TGTGCCAGCAGCTTAATGGCGGGGGGGAGCCCAGAGACCCAGTATTTT. Full variable domain (outside the CDR3, taken from reference TRBV7-6 and TRBJ2-3): GAGVSQSPRYKVTKRGQDVALRCDPISGHVSLYWYRQALGQGPEFLTYFNYEAQQDKSGLPNDRFSAERPEGSISTLTIQRTEQRDSAMYRCASSLMAGGSPETQYFGPGTRLTVL.

This clonotype was observed once. The V call is TRBV6-1, the J call TRBJ2-3, with D maybe TRBD2 (5 bases). Germline V gene lookup returns CDR1 MNHNS and CDR2 SASEGT. There are 11 residues in the CDR3. Trimming pared 2 bases from V and 14 bases from J, leaving 11 bases between. The CDR3 is CASSETRGGYF. The CDR3 DNA follows: TGTGCCAGCAGTGAAACGCGCGGAGGGTATTTT.

The V call is TRBV20-1, the J call TRBJ2-1, with D possibly matching TRBD2 (6 bases). With the DNA end fitting TRBJ2-7 better, the J assignment may be wrong. Germline V gives CDR1 DFQATT, CDR2 SNEGSKA (reference sequence). The CDR3 extends over 13 amino acids. The CDR3 is CSARERELHEQYF. CDR3 coding DNA: TGCAGTGCTAGAGAACGGGAGCTCCACGAGCAGTACTTC.

The genes are TRBV7-8 and TRBJ2-7, with 9 bases that match TRBD2. Germline assignment: CDR1 SGHVS and CDR2 FQNEAQ. This CDR3 has 14 amino acids. The junction had 3 bases not matched to a gene; V was cut back by 1 base and J by 5 bases. The CDR3 region is CASSLDRTSDEQYF. The CDR3 region has the DNA TGTGCCAGCAGCTTAGATAGGACTAGCGACGAGCAGTACTTC. The whole variable domain, remainder taken from reference TRBV7-8 and TRBJ2-7, is GAGVSQSPRYKVAKRGQDVALRCDPISGHVSLFWYQQALGQGPEFLTYFQNEAQLDKSGLPSDRFFAERPEGSVSTLKIQRTQQEDSAVYLCASSLDRTSDEQYFGPGTRLTVT.

This clonotype was recorded a few times. This may stem from a read error, because a much larger clone lies one nucleotide away. J is TRBJ2-1 and V is TRBV7-2; 8 bases are shared with TRBD1. The length of the CDR3 is 14 residues. CDR1 is SGHTA, CDR2 FQGNSA, per germline. The CDR3 DNA is TGTGCCAGCAGCGTAGCCGGGACAGGCTACGAGCAGTTCTTC. The encoded protein is CASSVAGTGYEQFF.

The chain couples TRBV4-2 to TRBJ2-7; D ambiguous. The J call is uncertain, as TRBJ2-5 better fits the DNA end. The CDR3 is 13 residues long. The germline V gene has CDR1 LGHNA and CDR2 YNFKEQ. The DNA of the CDR3 is TGTGCCAGCAGCCCGTCTAGGGAAGAGACCCAGTACTTC. Its translation is CASSPSREETQYF.

As regards this clonotype: A much larger clone lies a single base off, so this may be a read error. The gene calls are TRBV7-2 and TRBJ2-5; 7 bases map to TRBD1. The CDR3 loop spans 16 amino acids. Trimming removed 5 bases from V and 8 bases from J; junction bases left unmatched: 17. The germline CDR1 and CDR2 sequences are SGHTA and FQGNSA. CDR3 protein: CASSRGHRGNRDTQYF. The CDR3 DNA reads as TGTGCCAGCAGCCGAGGGCACAGGGGAAATCGAGACACCCAGTACTTC. Looking up the rest from reference TRBV7-2 and TRBJ2-5 gives the full variable domain: GAGVSQSPSNKVTEKGKDVELRCDPISGHTALYWYRQSLGQGLEFLIYFQGNSAPDKSGLPSDRFSAERTGGSVSTLTIQRTQQEDSAVYLCASSRGHRGNRDTQYFGPGTRLLVL.

Regarding this clonotype: One base away lies a much larger clone, so this may be a sequencing read error. The chain couples TRBV11-3 to TRBJ2-1; D perhaps matches TRBD2 (5 bases). CDR1 is SGHNT and CDR2 is YENEEA in the germline V gene. CDR3 length: 13 residues. Trimming stripped 2 bases from V and 13 bases from J, with 15 bases between. The CDR3 DNA reads as TGTGCCAGCAGCTTAAACTGGGGAGAGACCCAGTTCTTC. Protein product: CASSLNWGETQFF.

This chain links TRBV6-1 with TRBJ2-2; tentatively, D is TRBD1 or TRBD2 (6 bases each). Trimming took 0 bases from V and 0 from J, leaving 14 bases between them. Germline values: CDR1 MNHNS, CDR2 SASEGT. This CDR3 spans 18 amino acids. Here the CDR3 DNA reads TGTGCCAGCAGTGAAGCGGGGGGCGGGAACACGAACACCGGGGAGCTGTTTTTT. Residues: CASSEAGGGNTNTGELFF.

This clonotype was recorded at least ten times. The chain combines TRBV6-1 with TRBJ2-1; 12 bases agree with TRBD2. This CDR3 contains 18 residues. CDR1 is MNHNS, CDR2 SASEGT, per germline. The J segment lost 6 bases and the V segment lost 3 bases, leaving 12 bases of the junction unmatched. CDR3 sequence: CASSDTLASGRVSNEQFF. CDR3 bases: TGTGCCAGCAGTGACACCCTTGCTAGCGGGAGGGTCTCCAATGAGCAGTTCTTC.

The sample holds one count of this clonotype. An end of the junction differs from the germline gene, which may be a read error. The rearrangement links TRBV7-2 to TRBJ2-3, with 8 bases matching TRBD2. CDR3 size: 14 residues. Germline CDR1 reads SGHTA; CDR2 reads FQGNSA. DNA for the CDR3: TGTGGCAGTTCGCTGGCGGGAGGCCAAAATACGCAGTATTTC. Its translation: CGSSLAGGQNTQYF. Using reference TRBV7-2 and TRBJ2-3 for the parts outside the CDR3, the full variable domain is GAGVSQSPSNKVTEKGKDVELRCDPISGHTALYWYRQSLGQGLEFLIYFQGNSAPDKSGLPSDRFSAERTGGSVSTLTIQRTQQEDSAVYLCGSSLAGGQNTQYFGPGTRLTVL.